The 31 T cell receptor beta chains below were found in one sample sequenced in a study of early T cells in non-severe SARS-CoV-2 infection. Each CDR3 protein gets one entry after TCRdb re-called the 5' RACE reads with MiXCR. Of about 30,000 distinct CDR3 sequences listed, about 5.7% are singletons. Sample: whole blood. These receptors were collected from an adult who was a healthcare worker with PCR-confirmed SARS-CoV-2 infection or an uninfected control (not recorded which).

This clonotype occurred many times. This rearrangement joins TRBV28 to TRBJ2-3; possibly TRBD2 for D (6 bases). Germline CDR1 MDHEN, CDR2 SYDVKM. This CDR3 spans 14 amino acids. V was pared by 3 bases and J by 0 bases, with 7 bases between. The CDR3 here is CASSFSGSTDTQYF. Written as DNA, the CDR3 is TGTGCCAGCAGTTTCAGCGGGAGCACAGATACGCAGTATTTT.

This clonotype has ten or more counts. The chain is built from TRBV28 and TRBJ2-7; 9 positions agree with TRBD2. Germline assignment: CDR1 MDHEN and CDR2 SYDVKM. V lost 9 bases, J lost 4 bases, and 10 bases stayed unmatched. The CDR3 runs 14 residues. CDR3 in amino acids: CASFSGTSYYEQYF. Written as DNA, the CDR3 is TGTGCCAGTTTTTCAGGGACTAGCTATTACGAGCAGTACTTC.

As DNA, the CDR3 is TGTGCCAGCAGCCCACCCCAACAGGGCTTGGGCTACAATGAGCAGTTCTTC. Translation gives CASSPPQQGLGYNEQFF. J is TRBJ2-1 and V is TRBV12-3 or TRBV12-4, with D maybe TRBD1 (6 bases). The CDR3 is 17 residues long. The V and J ends lost 6 bases and 3 bases respectively, with 21 bases between them.

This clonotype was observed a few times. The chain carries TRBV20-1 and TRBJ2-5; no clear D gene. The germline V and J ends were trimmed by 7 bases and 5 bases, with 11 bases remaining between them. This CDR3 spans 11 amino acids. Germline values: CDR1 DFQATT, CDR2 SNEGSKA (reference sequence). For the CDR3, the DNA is TGCAGTGGCGAGATGGAGGAGACCCAGTACTTC. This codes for CSGEMEETQYF.

CDR3 nucleotides: TGCAGTGCTAGTAGCCCCTGGGCAGGGCTTACTGAAGCTTTCTTT. Translating gives CSASSPWAGLTEAFF. This sequence joins TRBV20-1 and TRBJ1-1; possible D gene TRBD1, 5 bases. This CDR3 has 15 residues. The V gene's germline CDR1 is DFQATT and CDR2 SNEGSKA (reference sequence). Trimming took 3 bases from V and 5 from J, leaving 19 bases between them.

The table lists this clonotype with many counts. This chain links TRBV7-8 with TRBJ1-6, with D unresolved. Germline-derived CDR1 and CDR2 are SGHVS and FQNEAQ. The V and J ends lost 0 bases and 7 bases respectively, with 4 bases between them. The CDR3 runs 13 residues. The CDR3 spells CASSLAQNSPLHF. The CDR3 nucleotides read TGTGCCAGCAGCTTAGCCCAAAATTCACCCCTCCACTTT.

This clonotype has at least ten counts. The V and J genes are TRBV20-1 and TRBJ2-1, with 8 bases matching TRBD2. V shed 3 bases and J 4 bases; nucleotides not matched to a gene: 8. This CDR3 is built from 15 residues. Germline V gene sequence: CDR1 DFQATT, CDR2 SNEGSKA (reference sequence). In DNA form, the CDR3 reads TGCAGTGCTAGCCTTTTTTTAGCGGGGTACAATGAGCAGTTCTTC. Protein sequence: CSASLFLAGYNEQFF.

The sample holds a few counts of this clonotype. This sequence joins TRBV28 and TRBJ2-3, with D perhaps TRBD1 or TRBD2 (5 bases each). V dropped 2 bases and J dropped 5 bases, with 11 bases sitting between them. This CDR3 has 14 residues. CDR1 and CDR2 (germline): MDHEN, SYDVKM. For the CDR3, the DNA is TGTGCCAGCAGTTTAGAGGGGCGTGGAGATACGCAGTATTTT. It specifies CASSLEGRGDTQYF.

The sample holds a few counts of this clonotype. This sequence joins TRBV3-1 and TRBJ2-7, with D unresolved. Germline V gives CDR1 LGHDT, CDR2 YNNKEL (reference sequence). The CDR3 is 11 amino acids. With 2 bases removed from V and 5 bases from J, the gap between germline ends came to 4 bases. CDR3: CASSQHHEQYF. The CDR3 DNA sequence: TGTGCCAGCAGCCAACACCACGAGCAGTACTTC.

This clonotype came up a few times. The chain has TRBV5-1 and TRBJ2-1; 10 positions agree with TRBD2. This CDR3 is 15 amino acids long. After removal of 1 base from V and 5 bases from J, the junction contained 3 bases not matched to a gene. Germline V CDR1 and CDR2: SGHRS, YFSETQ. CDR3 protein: CASSLRTSGNNEQFF. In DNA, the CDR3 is TGCGCCAGCAGCTTGCGGACTAGCGGAAACAATGAGCAGTTCTTC.

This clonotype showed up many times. DNA for the CDR3: TGCGCCAGCAGCTTATTAGGACAGGGCAGAGTGAACTATGGCTACACCTTC. It is translated as CASSLLGQGRVNYGYTF. V gene TRBV5-1 combines with J gene TRBJ1-2; 8 bases fit TRBD1. From germline, CDR1 is SGHRS and CDR2 YFSETQ. This CDR3 has 17 amino acids. V trimming: 2 bases; J trimming: 2 bases; junction bases outside the gene matches: 11.

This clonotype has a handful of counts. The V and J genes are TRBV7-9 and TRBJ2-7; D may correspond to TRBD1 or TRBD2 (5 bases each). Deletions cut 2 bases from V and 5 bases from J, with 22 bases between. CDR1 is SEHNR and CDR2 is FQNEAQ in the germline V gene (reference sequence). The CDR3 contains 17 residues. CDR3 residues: CASSLTPGLQVWDEQYF. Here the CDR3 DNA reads TGTGCCAGCAGCTTAACCCCGGGGCTCCAGGTCTGGGACGAGCAGTACTTC.

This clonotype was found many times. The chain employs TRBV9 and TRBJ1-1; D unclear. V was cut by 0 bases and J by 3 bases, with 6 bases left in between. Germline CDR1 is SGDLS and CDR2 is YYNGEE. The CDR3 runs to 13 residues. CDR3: CASSVGRYTEAFF. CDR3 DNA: TGTGCCAGCAGCGTAGGCAGATACACTGAAGCTTTCTTT.

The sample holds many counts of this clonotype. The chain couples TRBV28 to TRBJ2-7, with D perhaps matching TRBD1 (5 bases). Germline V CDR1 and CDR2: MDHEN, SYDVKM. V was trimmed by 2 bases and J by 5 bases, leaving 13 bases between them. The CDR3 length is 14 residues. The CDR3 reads CASSLNQGGNEQYF. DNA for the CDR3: TGTGCCAGCAGTTTAAACCAGGGTGGAAACGAGCAGTACTTC.

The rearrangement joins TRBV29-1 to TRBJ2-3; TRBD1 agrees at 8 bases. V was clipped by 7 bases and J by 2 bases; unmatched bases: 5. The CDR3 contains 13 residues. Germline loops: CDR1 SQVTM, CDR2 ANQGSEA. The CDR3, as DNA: TGCAGCGCGCGGACAGGGATCACAGATACGCAGTATTTT. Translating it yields CSARTGITDTQYF.

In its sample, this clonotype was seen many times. CDR3 in DNA: TGTGCCAGTAGTGGACATAGCAATCAGCCCCAGCATTTT. This translates into CASSGHSNQPQHF. The chain couples TRBV19 to TRBJ1-5; a weak D match, TRBD1 (5 bases). V lost 5 bases to trimming and J lost 0 bases, with 5 bases between them. CDR3 length equals 13 residues. CDR1 is LNHDA, CDR2 SQIVND, per germline (reference sequence).

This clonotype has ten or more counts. The CDR3 coding sequence is TGTGCCAGCAGCTTAGCAGGGAGGGCGAGTGAGCAGTACTTC. Amino acids: CASSLAGRASEQYF. The J gene is TRBJ2-7, the V gene TRBV7-9; TRBD2 aligns across 7 bases. The CDR3 loop spans 14 amino acids. Trimming cost V 0 bases and J 7 bases; bases outside gene matches: 6. Germline assignment: CDR1 SEHNR and CDR2 FQNEAQ (reference sequence).

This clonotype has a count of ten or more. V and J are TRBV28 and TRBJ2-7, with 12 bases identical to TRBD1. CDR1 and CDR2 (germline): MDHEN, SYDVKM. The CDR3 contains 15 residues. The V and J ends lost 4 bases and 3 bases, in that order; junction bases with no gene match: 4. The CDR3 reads CASSSRDRGLYEQYF. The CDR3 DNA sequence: TGTGCCAGCAGTTCACGGGACAGGGGGCTCTACGAGCAGTACTTC.

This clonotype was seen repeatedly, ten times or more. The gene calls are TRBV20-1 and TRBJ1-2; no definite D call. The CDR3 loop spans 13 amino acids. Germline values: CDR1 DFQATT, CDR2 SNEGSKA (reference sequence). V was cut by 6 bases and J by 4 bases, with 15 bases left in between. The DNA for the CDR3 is TGCAGTGCCTATCAAGCGAATACCTATGGCTACACCTTC. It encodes CSAYQANTYGYTF.

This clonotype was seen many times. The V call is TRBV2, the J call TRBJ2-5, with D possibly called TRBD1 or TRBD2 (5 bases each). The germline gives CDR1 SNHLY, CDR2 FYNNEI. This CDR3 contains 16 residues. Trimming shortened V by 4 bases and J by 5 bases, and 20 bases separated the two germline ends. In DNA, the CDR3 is TGTGCCAGCAGTGGAGGGGACCAACCGACGATGGAGACCCAGTACTTC. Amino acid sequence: CASSGGDQPTMETQYF.

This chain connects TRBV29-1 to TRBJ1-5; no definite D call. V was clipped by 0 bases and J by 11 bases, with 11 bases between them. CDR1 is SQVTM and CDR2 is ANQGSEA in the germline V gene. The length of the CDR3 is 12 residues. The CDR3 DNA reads TGCAGCGTTGAAGATCTTAGCGGGGCCCAGCATTTT. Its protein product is CSVEDLSGAQHF. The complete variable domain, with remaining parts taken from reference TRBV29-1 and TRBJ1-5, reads SAVISQKPSRDICQRGTSLTIQCQVDSQVTMMFWYRQQPGQSLTLIATANQGSEATYESGFVIDKFPISRPNLTFSTLTVSNMSPEDSSIYLCSVEDLSGAQHFGDGTRLSIL.

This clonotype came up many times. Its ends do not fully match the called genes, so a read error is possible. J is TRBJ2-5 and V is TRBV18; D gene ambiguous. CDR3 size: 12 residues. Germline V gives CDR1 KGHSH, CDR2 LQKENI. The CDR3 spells CASSPPVGTQYF. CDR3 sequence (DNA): TGTGCCAGCTCCCCACCCGTGGGGACCCAGTACTTC.

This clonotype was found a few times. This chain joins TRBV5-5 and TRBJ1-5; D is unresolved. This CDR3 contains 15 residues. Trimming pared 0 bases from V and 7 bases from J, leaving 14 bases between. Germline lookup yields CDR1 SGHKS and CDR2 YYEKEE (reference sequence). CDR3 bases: TGTGCCAGCAGCTTGGTAATCGGACTTAGGCAGCCCCAGCATTTT. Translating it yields CASSLVIGLRQPQHF.

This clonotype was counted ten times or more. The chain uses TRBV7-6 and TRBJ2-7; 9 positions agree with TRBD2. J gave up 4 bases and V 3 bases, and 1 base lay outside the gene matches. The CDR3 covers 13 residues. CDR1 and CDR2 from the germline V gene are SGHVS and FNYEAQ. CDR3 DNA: TGTGCCAGCAGCTTGACTAGCGGTTACGAGCAGTACTTC. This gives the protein CASSLTSGYEQYF.

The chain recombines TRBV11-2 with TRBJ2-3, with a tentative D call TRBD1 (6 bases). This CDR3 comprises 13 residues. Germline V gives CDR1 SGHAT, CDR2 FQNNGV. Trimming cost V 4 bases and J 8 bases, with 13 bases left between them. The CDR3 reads CASSSYQGLTQYF. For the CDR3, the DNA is TGTGCCAGCAGCTCTTACCAGGGGCTTACGCAGTATTTT.

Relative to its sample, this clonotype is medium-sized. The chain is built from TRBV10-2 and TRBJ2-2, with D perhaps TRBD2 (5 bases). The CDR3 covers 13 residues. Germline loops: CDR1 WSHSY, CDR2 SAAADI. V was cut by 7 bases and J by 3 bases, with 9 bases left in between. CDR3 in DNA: TGCGCCAGCATGAGGGCAGACACCGGGGAGCTGTTTTTT. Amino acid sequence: CASMRADTGELFF.

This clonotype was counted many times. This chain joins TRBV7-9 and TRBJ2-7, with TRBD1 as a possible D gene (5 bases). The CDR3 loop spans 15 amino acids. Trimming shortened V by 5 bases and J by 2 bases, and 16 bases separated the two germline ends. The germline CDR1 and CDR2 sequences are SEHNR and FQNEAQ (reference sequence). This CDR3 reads CASSAIGAPTYEQYF. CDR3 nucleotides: TGTGCCAGCAGCGCCATAGGGGCTCCGACCTACGAGCAGTACTTC.

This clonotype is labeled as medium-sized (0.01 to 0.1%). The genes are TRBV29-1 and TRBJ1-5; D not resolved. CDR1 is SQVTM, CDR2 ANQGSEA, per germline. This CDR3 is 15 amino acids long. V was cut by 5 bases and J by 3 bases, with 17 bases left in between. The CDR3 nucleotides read TGCAGCGTTTCAACAACCCGAGCCGCCAATCAGCCCCAGCATTTT. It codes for CSVSTTRAANQPQHF.

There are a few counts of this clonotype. DNA of the CDR3: TGCGCCAGCAGCCGACTAGCGGGAAGGGCAGATACGCAGTATTTT. Translation: CASSRLAGRADTQYF. V gene TRBV5-1 combines with J gene TRBJ2-3, with 11 bases identical to TRBD2. This CDR3 region has 15 residues. Germline trimming cut 4 bases from V and 4 bases from J; bases unmatched to any gene: 5. Germline V gene sequence: CDR1 SGHRS, CDR2 YFSETQ.

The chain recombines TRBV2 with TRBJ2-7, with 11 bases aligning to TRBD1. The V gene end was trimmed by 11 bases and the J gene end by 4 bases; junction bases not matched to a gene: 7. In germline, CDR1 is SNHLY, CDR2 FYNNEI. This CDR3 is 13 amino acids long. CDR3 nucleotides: TGTGCCGGCACCAGGGACAGGGGGTACGAGCAGTACTTC. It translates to CAGTRDRGYEQYF.

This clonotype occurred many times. The CDR3 nucleotides are TGCGCCAGCAGCCAACAAGGGGCCGCAACTAATGAAAAACTGTTTTTT. Encoded protein: CASSQQGAATNEKLFF. V is TRBV4-1 and J is TRBJ1-4, with D maybe TRBD1 (5 bases). The germline CDR1 and CDR2 sequences are MGHRA and YSYEKL. The CDR3 consists of 16 residues. V lost 2 bases to trimming and J lost 0 bases, with 10 bases between them.